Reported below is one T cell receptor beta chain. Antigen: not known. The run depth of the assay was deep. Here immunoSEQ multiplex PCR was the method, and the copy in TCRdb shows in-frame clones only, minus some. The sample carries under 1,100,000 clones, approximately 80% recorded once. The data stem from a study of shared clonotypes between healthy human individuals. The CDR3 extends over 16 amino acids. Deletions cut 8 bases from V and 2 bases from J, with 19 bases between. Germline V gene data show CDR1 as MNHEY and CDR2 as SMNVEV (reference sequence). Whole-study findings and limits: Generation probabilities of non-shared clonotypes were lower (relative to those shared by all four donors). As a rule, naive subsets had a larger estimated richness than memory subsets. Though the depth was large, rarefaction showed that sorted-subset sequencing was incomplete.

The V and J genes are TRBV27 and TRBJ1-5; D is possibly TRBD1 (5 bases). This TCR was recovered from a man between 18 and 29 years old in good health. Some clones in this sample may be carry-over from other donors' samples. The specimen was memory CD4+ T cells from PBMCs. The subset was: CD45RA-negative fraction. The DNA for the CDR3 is TGTGCCAGCGGCACCCTAGGGGCACAGCGCAATCAGCCCCAGCATTTT. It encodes CASGTLGAQRNQPQHF.